These 17 T cell receptor beta chains share one sample of origin, sequenced in a study of blood T cell repertoires in COVID-19. Using immunoSEQ multiplex PCR, the repertoire was profiled, and TCRdb retains in-frame clones only, with some absent. The table has about 200,000 clones, about 80% seen once. Sequences were obtained from PBMCs or T cells enriched from blood (not recorded which). These receptors were taken from a woman aged 55-70 years with acute COVID-19.

This clone was observed a single time. The chain couples TRBV27 to TRBJ1-6; 12 nucleotides agree with TRBD1. Trimming cost V 3 bases and J 7 bases; bases outside gene matches: 7. CDR3 length equals 17 residues. Germline loops: CDR1 MNHEY, CDR2 SMNVEV (reference sequence). The CDR3, as DNA: TGTGCCAGCAGTTTCAGTCCGGGACAGGGGGCCAATTCACCCCTCCACTTT. Residues: CASSFSPGQGANSPLHF.

The chain employs TRBV18 and TRBJ1-1; D possibly corresponds to TRBD1 (5 bases). This CDR3 is 15 amino acids long. Between the trimmed V and J ends, which lost 0 bases and 4 bases, there was a span of 12 bases. From germline, CDR1 is KGHSH and CDR2 LQKENI. CDR3 region: CASSPPGGYGTEAFF. In nucleotides, the CDR3 is TGTGCCAGCTCACCACCGGGGGGTTACGGCACTGAAGCTTTCTTT.

This chain connects TRBV7-9 to TRBJ2-2, with 8 bases aligning to TRBD1. The CDR3 totals 16 residues. V lost 6 bases and J lost 4; bases outside the gene matches: 10. Germline V CDR1 and CDR2: SEHNR, FQNEAQ (reference sequence). The CDR3 is CASRYTDTGGTGELFF. DNA of the CDR3: TGTGCCAGCAGATACACCGACACAGGGGGCACCGGGGAGCTGTTTTTT.

This rearrangement joins TRBV30 to TRBJ2-7; tentative D call: TRBD2 (7 bases). The CDR3 consists of 14 residues. Trimming cost V 2 bases and J 4 bases, with 15 bases left between them. CDR1 is GTSNPN and CDR2 is SVGIG in the germline V gene (reference sequence). The CDR3 here is CAWSSGGALYEQYF. In DNA, the CDR3 is TGTGCCTGGAGTTCTGGGGGGGCCCTATACGAGCAGTACTTC.

The chain combines TRBV18 with TRBJ2-5, with no clear D. CDR3 size: 13 residues. Trimming took 6 bases from V and 4 from J, leaving 12 bases between them. Germline values: CDR1 KGHSH, CDR2 LQKENI. The CDR3 sequence is CASSSDPGETQYF. CDR3 coding DNA: TGTGCCAGCTCGTCGGATCCGGGAGAGACCCAGTACTTC.

The chain combines TRBV4-3 with TRBJ2-1; 9 bases are a match to TRBD1. The CDR3 length is 15 residues. The trim removed 0 bases at V and 7 bases at J, leaving 4 bases unmatched. The germline V gene encodes CDR1 LGHNA and CDR2 YSLEER. The CDR3, as DNA: TGCGCCAGCAGCCAAGATTTGGGACAGGGAAATGAGCAGTTCTTC. It is translated as CASSQDLGQGNEQFF.

This chain joins TRBV13 and TRBJ2-1, with D maybe TRBD2 (6 bases). Trimming shortened V by 5 bases and J by 12 bases, and 23 bases separated the two germline ends. Germline V lookup: CDR1 PRHDT, CDR2 FYEKMQ (reference sequence). The CDR3 spans 15 residues. The CDR3 region is CASSPSPTGDFRQFF. For the CDR3, the DNA is TGTGCCAGCAGCCCGTCCCCGACCGGGGACTTTAGGCAGTTCTTC.

The genes are TRBV2 and TRBJ2-2; 7 positions match TRBD2. CDR1 and CDR2 from the germline V gene are SNHLY and FYNNEI. The CDR3 has 14 amino acids. After removal of 7 bases from V and 3 bases from J, the junction contained 5 bases not matched to a gene. The CDR3 spells CASTSGFYTGELFF. The CDR3 nucleotides read TGTGCCAGCACTAGCGGATTCTACACCGGGGAGCTGTTTTTT.

This chain uses TRBV7-2 with TRBJ1-5, with 7 positions matching TRBD1. Germline V lookup: CDR1 SGHTA, CDR2 FQGNSA. The junction had 8 bases not matched to a gene; V was cut back by 5 bases and J by 7 bases. The CDR3 loop spans 14 amino acids. The CDR3 nucleotides read TGTGCCAGCAGCCCGGGACAGCCGGGGCAGCCCCAGCATTTT. Protein sequence: CASSPGQPGQPQHF.

The CDR3 sequence is CASSLDRLIQYF. The CDR3 DNA is TGCGCCAGCAGCCTTGACAGGCTCATTCAGTACTTC. This chain connects TRBV5-1 to TRBJ2-4, with D maybe TRBD1 (6 bases). Germline V lookup: CDR1 SGHRS, CDR2 YFSETQ. V lost 4 bases to trimming and J lost 9 bases, with 11 bases between them. The CDR3 contains 12 residues. The full variable domain, its missing parts supplied by reference TRBV5-1 and TRBJ2-4, is KAGVTQTPRYLIKTRGQQVTLSCSPISGHRSVSWYQQTPGQGLQFLFEYFSETQRNKGNFPGRFSGRQFSNSRSEMNVSTLELGDSALYLCASSLDRLIQYFGAGTRLSVL.

This clone was seen more than once but under ten times. This chain joins TRBV20-1 and TRBJ2-7, with D tentatively TRBD2 (6 bases). CDR1 and CDR2 (germline): DFQATT, SNEGSKA (reference sequence). V gave up 3 bases and J gave up 0 bases, with 12 bases separating them. The length of the CDR3 is 14 residues. This CDR3 reads CSASDGGNSYEQYV. In DNA, the CDR3 is TGCAGTGCTAGTGACGGGGGAAACTCCTACGAGCAGTACGTC.

In its sample, this clone was seen a few times. This chain links TRBV28 with TRBJ1-5; possible D gene TRBD1, 5 bases. The germline V and J ends were trimmed by 5 bases and 4 bases, with 9 bases remaining between them. Germline V gene lookup returns CDR1 MDHEN and CDR2 SYDVKM. This CDR3 has 13 amino acids. CDR3 region: CASSQGLNQPQHF. As DNA, the CDR3 is TGTGCCAGCAGTCAGGGACTTAATCAGCCCCAGCATTTT.

The table lists this clone with a count of one. The chain carries TRBV11-2 and TRBJ1-1; D unresolved. Germline V lookup: CDR1 SGHAT, CDR2 FQNNGV. This CDR3 is built from 14 residues. Trimming took 2 bases from V and 2 from J, leaving 9 bases between them. The CDR3: CASSLREPNTEAFF. Here the CDR3 DNA reads TGTGCCAGCAGCTTACGGGAACCTAACACTGAAGCTTTCTTT. Together with reference TRBV11-2 and TRBJ1-1, the CDR3 gives the full variable domain: EAGVAQSPRYKIIEKRQSVAFWCNPISGHATLYWYQQILGQGPKLLIQFQNNGVVDDSQLPKDRFSAERLKGVDSTLKIQPAKLEDSAVYLCASSLREPNTEAFFGQGTRLTVV.

The chain combines TRBV5-1 with TRBJ2-5; weak D call: TRBD1 (5 bases). Germline CDR1 reads SGHRS; CDR2 reads YFSETQ. Trimming took off 1 base at V and 2 bases at J, with 9 bases between the two ends. This CDR3 has 14 residues. CDR3 residues: CASSLRTIQETQYF. CDR3 nucleotides: TGCGCCAGCAGCTTGCGGACAATTCAAGAGACCCAGTACTTC.

CDR3 bases: TGTGCCAGCAGTTTATCGATTCGAGGCAGGATGGGAGTCACTGAAGCTTTCTTT. Its protein product is CASSLSIRGRMGVTEAFF. This rearrangement joins TRBV27 to TRBJ1-1; D is unresolved. The V and J ends lost 0 bases and 4 bases respectively, with 21 bases between them. The CDR3 is 18 amino acids. CDR1 MNHEY and CDR2 SMNVEV come from the germline V gene (reference sequence).

V usage is TRBV7-8 and J usage is TRBJ2-7; the D gene is possibly TRBD2 (5 bases). This CDR3 spans 15 amino acids. Per germline, CDR1 SGHVS and CDR2 FQNEAQ. The germline V and J ends were trimmed by 1 base and 5 bases, with 15 bases remaining between them. The CDR3 here is CASSLGLREMNEQYV. The CDR3 DNA reads TGTGCCAGCAGCTTAGGCCTAAGGGAGATGAACGAGCAGTACGTC.

The chain employs TRBV7-2 and TRBJ2-7, with 9 nucleotides matching TRBD2. Trimming removed 5 bases from V and 2 bases from J; junction bases left unmatched: 19. The CDR3 sequence is 19 residues long. Germline V lookup: CDR1 SGHTA, CDR2 FQGNSA. In DNA, the CDR3 is TGTGCCAGCAGCCTGGCCCAAGGGTTTTTGAAGCGGGAGGCCTACGAGCAGTACTTC. Amino acids: CASSLAQGFLKREAYEQYF.